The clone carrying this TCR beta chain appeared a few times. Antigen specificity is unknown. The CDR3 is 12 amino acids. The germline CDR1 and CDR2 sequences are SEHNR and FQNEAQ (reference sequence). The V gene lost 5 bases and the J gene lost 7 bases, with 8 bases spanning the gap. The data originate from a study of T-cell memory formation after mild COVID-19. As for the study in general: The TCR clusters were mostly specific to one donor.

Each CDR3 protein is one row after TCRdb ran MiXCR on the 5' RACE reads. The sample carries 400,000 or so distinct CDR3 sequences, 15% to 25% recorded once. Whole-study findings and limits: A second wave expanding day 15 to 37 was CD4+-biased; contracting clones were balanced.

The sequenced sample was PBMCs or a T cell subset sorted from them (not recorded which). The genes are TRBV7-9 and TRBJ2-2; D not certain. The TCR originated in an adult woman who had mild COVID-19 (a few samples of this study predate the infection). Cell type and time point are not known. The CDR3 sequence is CASSHPNGELFF. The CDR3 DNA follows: TGTGCCAGCAGCCACCCGAACGGGGAGCTGTTTTTT.